This section outlines one T cell receptor beta chain sequence together with its context. The data were obtained in a study of blood T cells in healthy people across ages. Per the germline V gene, CDR1 is SQVTM and CDR2 is ANQGSEA. The CDR3 spans 13 residues. V shed 7 bases and J 4 bases; nucleotides not matched to a gene: 5. The authors ran a second PCR of roughly 6 to 12 cycles using a sample-barcoded 5' primer and a J-beta primer mix. TCRdb reprocessed the 5' RACE reads with MiXCR, giving one entry per CDR3 protein. This table has fewer than 2 million distinct CDR3 sequences, 39% appearing once. This TCR derives from a human donor in good health. What was sequenced was blood. The chain has TRBV29-1 and TRBJ1-4; 8 bases line up with TRBD1. The CDR3 DNA follows: TGCAGCGCGGGACAGGCCCTTAATGAAAAACTGTTTTTT. As protein: CSAGQALNEKLFF.